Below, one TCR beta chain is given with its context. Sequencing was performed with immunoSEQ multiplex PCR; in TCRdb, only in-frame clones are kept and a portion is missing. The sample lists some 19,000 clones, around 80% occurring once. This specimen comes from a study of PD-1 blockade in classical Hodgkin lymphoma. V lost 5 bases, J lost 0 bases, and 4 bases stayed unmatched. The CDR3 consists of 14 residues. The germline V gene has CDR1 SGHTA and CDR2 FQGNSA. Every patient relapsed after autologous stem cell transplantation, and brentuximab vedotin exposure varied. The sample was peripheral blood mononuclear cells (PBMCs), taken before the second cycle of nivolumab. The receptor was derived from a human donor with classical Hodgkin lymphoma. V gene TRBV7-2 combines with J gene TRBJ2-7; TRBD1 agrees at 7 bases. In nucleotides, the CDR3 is TGTGCCAGCAGCATGACAGGGAGCTCCTACGAGCAGTACTTC. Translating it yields CASSMTGSSYEQYF. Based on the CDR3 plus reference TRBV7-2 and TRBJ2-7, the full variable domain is GAGVSQSPSNKVTEKGKDVELRCDPISGHTALYWYRQSLGQGLEFLIYFQGNSAPDKSGLPSDRFSAERTGGSVSTLTIQRTQQEDSAVYLCASSMTGSSYEQYFGPGTRLTVT.